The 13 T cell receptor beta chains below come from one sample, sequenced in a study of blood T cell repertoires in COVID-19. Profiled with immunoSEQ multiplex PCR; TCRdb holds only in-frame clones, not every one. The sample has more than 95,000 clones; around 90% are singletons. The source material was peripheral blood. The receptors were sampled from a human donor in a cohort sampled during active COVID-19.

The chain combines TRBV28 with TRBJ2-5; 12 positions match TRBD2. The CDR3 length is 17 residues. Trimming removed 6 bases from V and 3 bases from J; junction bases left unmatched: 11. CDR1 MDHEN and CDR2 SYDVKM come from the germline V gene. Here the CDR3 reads CASSPGLAGPIKETQYF. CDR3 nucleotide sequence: TGTGCCAGCAGCCCCGGACTAGCGGGGCCCATAAAAGAGACCCAGTACTTC.

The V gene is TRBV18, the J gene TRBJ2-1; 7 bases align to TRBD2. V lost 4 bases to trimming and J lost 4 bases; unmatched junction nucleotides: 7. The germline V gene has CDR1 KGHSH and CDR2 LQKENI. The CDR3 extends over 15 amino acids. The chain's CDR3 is CASSLDGTNYNEQFF. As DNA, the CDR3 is TGTGCCAGCTCACTTGACGGGACTAATTACAATGAGCAGTTCTTC.

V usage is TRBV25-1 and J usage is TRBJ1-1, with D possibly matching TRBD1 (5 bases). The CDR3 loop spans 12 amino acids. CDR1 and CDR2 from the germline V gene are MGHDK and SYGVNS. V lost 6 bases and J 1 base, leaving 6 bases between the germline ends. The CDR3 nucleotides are TGTGCCAGCAGGGGGCCGAACACTGAAGCTTTCTTT. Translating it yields CASRGPNTEAFF. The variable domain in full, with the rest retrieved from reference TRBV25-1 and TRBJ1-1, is EADIYQTPRYLVIGTGKKITLECSQTMGHDKMYWYQQDPGMELHLIHYSYGVNSTEKGDLSSESTVSRIRTEHFPLTLESARPSHTSQYLCASRGPNTEAFFGQGTRLTVV.

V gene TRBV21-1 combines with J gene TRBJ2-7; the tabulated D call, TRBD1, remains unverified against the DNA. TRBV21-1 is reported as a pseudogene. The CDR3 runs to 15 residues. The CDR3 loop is CASSGRDRRSYEQYF. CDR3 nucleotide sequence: TGTGCCAGCAGCGGCCGGGACAGACGATCCTACGAGCAGTACTTC.

CDR3 sequence: CASSTGTGGRGVGELFF. CDR3 nucleotide sequence: TGTGCCAGCAGTACCGGGACAGGGGGCCGTGGTGTCGGGGAGCTGTTTTTT. The rearrangement links TRBV28 to TRBJ2-2; the match to TRBD1 covers 12 bases. Germline V gene lookup returns CDR1 MDHEN and CDR2 SYDVKM. The CDR3 has 17 residues. The V gene end was trimmed by 5 bases and the J gene end by 7 bases; junction bases not matched to a gene: 11.

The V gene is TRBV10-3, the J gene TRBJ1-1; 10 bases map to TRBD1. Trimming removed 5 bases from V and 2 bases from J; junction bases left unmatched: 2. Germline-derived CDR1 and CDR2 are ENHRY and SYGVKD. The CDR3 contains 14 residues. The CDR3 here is CAISWTGGNTEAFF. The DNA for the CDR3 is TGTGCCATCAGTTGGACAGGGGGAAACACTGAAGCTTTCTTT.

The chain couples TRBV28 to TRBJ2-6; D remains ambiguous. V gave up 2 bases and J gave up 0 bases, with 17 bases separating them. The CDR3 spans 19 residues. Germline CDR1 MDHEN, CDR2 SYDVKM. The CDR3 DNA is TGTGCCAGCAGTTTACTCTCCGAAGAGATGGTCTCTGGGGCCAACGTCCTGACTTTC. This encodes CASSLLSEEMVSGANVLTF.

CDR3 nucleotides: TGTGCCAGCAGCCACTTAGCCCTCTCTGGAAACACCATATATTTT. Residues: CASSHLALSGNTIYF. The V and J genes are TRBV3-1 (or the pseudogene TRBV3-2) and TRBJ1-3; D call uncertain. The CDR3 is 15 amino acids. V was cut by 3 bases and J by 0 bases, with 9 bases left in between. Germline assignment: CDR1 LGHDT and CDR2 YNNKEL (reference sequence).

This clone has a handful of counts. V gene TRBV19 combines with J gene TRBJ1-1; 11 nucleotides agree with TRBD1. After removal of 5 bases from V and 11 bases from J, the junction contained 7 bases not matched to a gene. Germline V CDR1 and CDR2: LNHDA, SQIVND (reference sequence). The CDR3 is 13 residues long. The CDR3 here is CASSLGQGGSAFF. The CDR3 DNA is TGTGCCAGTAGTTTGGGACAGGGGGGGAGTGCTTTCTTT.

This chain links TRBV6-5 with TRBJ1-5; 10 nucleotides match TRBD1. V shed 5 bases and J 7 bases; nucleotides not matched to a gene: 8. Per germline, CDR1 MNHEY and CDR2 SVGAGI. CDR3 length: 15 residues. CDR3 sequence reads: CASSPPRQGAQPQHF. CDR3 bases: TGTGCCAGCAGTCCCCCCCGACAGGGGGCCCAGCCCCAGCATTTT.

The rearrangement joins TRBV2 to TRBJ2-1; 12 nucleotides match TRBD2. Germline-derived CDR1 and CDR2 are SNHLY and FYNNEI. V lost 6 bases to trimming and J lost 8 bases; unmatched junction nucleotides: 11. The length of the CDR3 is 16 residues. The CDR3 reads CASRQLTSGSSHEQFF. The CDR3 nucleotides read TGTGCCAGCAGGCAACTGACTAGCGGGAGTTCGCATGAGCAGTTCTTC.

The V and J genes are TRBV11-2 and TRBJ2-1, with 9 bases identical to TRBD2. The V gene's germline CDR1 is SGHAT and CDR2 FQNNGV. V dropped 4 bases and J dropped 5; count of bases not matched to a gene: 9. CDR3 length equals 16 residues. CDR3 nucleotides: TGTGCCAGCAGCTGGAGGAGCGGGGGGAAAAACAATGAGCAGTTCTTC. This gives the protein CASSWRSGGKNNEQFF.

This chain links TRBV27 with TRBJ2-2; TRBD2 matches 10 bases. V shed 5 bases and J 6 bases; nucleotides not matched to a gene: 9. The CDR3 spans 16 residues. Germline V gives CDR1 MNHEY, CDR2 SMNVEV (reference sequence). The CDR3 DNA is TGTGCCAGCAGTGGCCTAGCGGGAGTTGGGGCCGGGGAGCTGTTTTTT. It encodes CASSGLAGVGAGELFF.